These 19 T cell receptor beta chains share one sample of origin, sequenced in a study of blood T cells in healthy people across ages. It was with a sample-barcoded 5' primer and a J-beta primer mix that a second PCR of about 7 to 12 cycles was run. TCRdb processed the 5' RACE reads anew with MiXCR; each CDR3 protein has one entry. The data show some 890,000 distinct CDR3 sequences, 25% to 35% seen once. The same sample was also used in a study of T cells of mothers and their children.

Sequenced sample: blood. These receptors came from a woman in her 40s in good health.

Of note for this clonotype: This may come from a read error, since a much larger clone is one base off. This rearrangement joins TRBV19 to TRBJ2-1, with 7 bases aligning to TRBD2. The CDR3 runs to 15 residues. Germline trimming cut 2 bases from V and 6 bases from J; bases unmatched to any gene: 7. Germline CDR1 and CDR2: LNHDA and SQIVND (reference sequence). The CDR3 sequence is CASSIKRGSLNEQFF. CDR3 nucleotides: TGTGCCAGTAGTATAAAGCGGGGCTCGCTCAATGAGCAGTTCTTC.

This clonotype appeared a few times. The genes are TRBV6-1 and TRBJ2-1; 8 positions agree with TRBD2. CDR1 MNHNS and CDR2 SASEGT come from the germline V gene. The CDR3 has 16 amino acids. V lost 7 bases to trimming and J lost 2 bases; unmatched junction nucleotides: 10. In nucleotides, the CDR3 is TGTGCCAGCATGGGGGTGCGGGGGGCAGCCTACAATGAGCAGTTCTTC. The encoded protein is CASMGVRGAAYNEQFF.

This clonotype appeared a few times. The rearrangement links TRBV10-3 to TRBJ1-1; TRBD1 aligns across 7 bases. The V gene's germline CDR1 is ENHRY and CDR2 SYGVKD. CDR3 size: 15 residues. V lost 10 bases, J lost 6 bases, and 17 bases stayed unmatched. DNA of the CDR3: TGTGCCACCCGGGATATCACAGGGGCAGGGGCTGAAGCTTTCTTT. The encoded protein is CATRDITGAGAEAFF.

This chain joins TRBV5-1 and TRBJ2-2; D may be TRBD1 (6 bases). The V end lost 1 base, the J end lost 3 bases, and 10 bases lay between the germline ends. This CDR3 has 15 residues. Germline loops: CDR1 SGHRS, CDR2 YFSETQ. The CDR3 DNA reads as TGCGCCAGCAGCTTGATGGGGGCGGACACCGGGGAGCTGTTTTTT. Its translation is CASSLMGADTGELFF.

The rearrangement uses TRBV5-1 and TRBJ2-3; 9 bases fit TRBD1. With 4 bases clipped from V and 8 bases from J, the junction kept 14 bases outside the gene matches. CDR1 is SGHRS and CDR2 is YFSETQ in the germline V gene. There are 16 residues in the CDR3. The CDR3, as DNA: TGCGCCAGCAGCGACTCCGGGACAGGGACTTTAAGTACGCAGTATTTT. As protein: CASSDSGTGTLSTQYF.

V gene TRBV11-2 combines with J gene TRBJ2-1; no clear D gene. The germline gives CDR1 SGHAT, CDR2 FQNNGV. There are 13 residues in the CDR3. V was trimmed by 2 bases and J by 10 bases, leaving 12 bases between them. The CDR3 spells CASSLWLAREQFF. CDR3 coding DNA: TGTGCCAGCAGCTTATGGTTAGCTAGGGAGCAGTTCTTC.

V and J are TRBV4-1 and TRBJ2-3, with 9 bases identical to TRBD2. CDR1 and CDR2 from the germline V gene are MGHRA and YSYEKL. This CDR3 spans 15 amino acids. V lost 5 bases, J lost 7 bases, and 10 bases stayed unmatched. CDR3 protein: CASSKAASGDHTQYF. In DNA, the CDR3 is TGCGCCAGCAGCAAGGCGGCTAGCGGGGACCATACGCAGTATTTT.

V and J are TRBV2 and TRBJ2-7; D is unclear. Germline values: CDR1 SNHLY, CDR2 FYNNEI. The CDR3 contains 13 residues. V was cut by 1 base and J by 4 bases, with 8 bases left in between. The CDR3 region has the DNA TGTGCCAGCAGTGAAGAGACCTTATACGAGCAGTACTTC. This encodes CASSEETLYEQYF. Looking up the rest from reference TRBV2 and TRBJ2-7 gives the full variable domain: EPEVTQTPSHQVTQMGQEVILRCVPISNHLYFYWYRQILGQKVEFLVSFYNNEISEKSEIFDDQFSVERPDGSNFTLKIRSTKLEDSAMYFCASSEETLYEQYFGPGTRLTVT.

This clonotype has just a few counts. This chain joins TRBV7-2 and TRBJ2-3; maybe TRBD2 (5 bases). CDR1 and CDR2 from the germline V gene are SGHTA and FQGNSA. The germline V and J ends were trimmed by 4 bases and 4 bases, with 15 bases remaining between them. CDR3 length equals 15 residues. The CDR3 nucleotides read TGTGCCAGCAGCTCCTCCTCGGGGTACCCAGATACGCAGTATTTT. Amino acids: CASSSSSGYPDTQYF.

Concerning this clonotype itself: With a much larger clone just one base away, this may be a read error. The J gene is TRBJ2-1, the V gene TRBV18; D is possibly TRBD1 or TRBD2 (6 bases each). The CDR3 is 18 amino acids. V lost 4 bases to trimming and J lost 4 bases, with 23 bases between them. Germline-derived CDR1 and CDR2 are KGHSH and LQKENI. CDR3 amino acids: CASSRWGSGGEAYNEQFF. The CDR3 DNA follows: TGTGCCAGCTCACGTTGGGGTTCCGGGGGCGAAGCATACAATGAGCAGTTCTTC.

V usage is TRBV12-3 or TRBV12-4 and J usage is TRBJ2-5, with TRBD1 matching 8 bases. V trimming: 6 bases; J trimming: 6 bases; junction bases outside the gene matches: 3. CDR3 size: 12 residues. This CDR3 is CASRDRGKTQYF. DNA for the CDR3: TGTGCCAGCAGAGACAGGGGAAAGACCCAGTACTTC.

This clonotype was observed many times. The chain carries TRBV27 and TRBJ2-7; tentative D call: TRBD2 (5 bases). The CDR3 consists of 13 residues. V gave up 6 bases and J gave up 2 bases, with 11 bases separating them. Germline V gene sequence: CDR1 MNHEY, CDR2 SMNVEV (reference sequence). The CDR3, as DNA: TGTGCCAGCAGAAGTCTAGCTACCTACGAGCAGTACTTC. Protein product: CASRSLATYEQYF.

This clonotype was seen only once. V usage is TRBV5-1 and J usage is TRBJ2-5; D not certain. Germline V gives CDR1 SGHRS, CDR2 YFSETQ. V lost 4 bases, J lost 2 bases, and 12 bases lay in between. The CDR3 has 14 residues. CDR3 coding DNA: TGCGCCAGCAGCCCCGGCCCACAGCAAGAGACCCAGTACTTC. It encodes CASSPGPQQETQYF. Combining the CDR3 with reference TRBV5-1 and TRBJ2-5 gives the whole variable domain KAGVTQTPRYLIKTRGQQVTLSCSPISGHRSVSWYQQTPGQGLQFLFEYFSETQRNKGNFPGRFSGRQFSNSRSEMNVSTLELGDSALYLCASSPGPQQETQYFGPGTRLLVL.

V gene TRBV9 combines with J gene TRBJ2-3; maybe TRBD2 (7 bases). Trimming removed 4 bases from V and 3 bases from J, with 21 bases in between. CDR3 size: 17 residues. The germline V gene encodes CDR1 SGDLS and CDR2 YYNGEE. The CDR3 sequence: CASSNPKGGGLTDTQYF. The CDR3 DNA reads TGTGCCAGCAGCAACCCAAAAGGGGGGGGGTTAACAGATACGCAGTATTTT.

This clonotype was observed at least ten times. This sequence joins TRBV20-1 and TRBJ2-7; D tentatively fits TRBD1 or TRBD2 (5 bases each). The V and J ends lost 3 bases and 6 bases respectively, with 21 bases between them. Germline CDR1 DFQATT, CDR2 SNEGSKA (reference sequence). The CDR3 is made up of 15 amino acids. CDR3 DNA sequence: TGCAGTGCTAGTCTCCCCCGGCAGGGCGGGCGCGAGCAGTACTTC. This codes for CSASLPRQGGREQYF.

This clonotype appeared many times. V usage is TRBV4-3 and J usage is TRBJ2-7; 7 bases are shared with TRBD1. The CDR3 spans 16 residues. Germline lookup yields CDR1 LGHNA and CDR2 YSLEER. V lost 0 bases to trimming and J lost 3 bases; unmatched junction nucleotides: 8. CDR3 in DNA: TGCGCCAGCAGCCAAGATTCGGGACAGCTGGGCTACGAGCAGTACTTC. Its protein is CASSQDSGQLGYEQYF.

This clonotype has a handful of counts. The chain carries TRBV28 and TRBJ2-7, with 12 bases identical to TRBD1. The last part of the DNA fits TRBJ2-5 better; the J call may be wrong. The CDR3 covers 17 residues. The germline CDR1 and CDR2 sequences are MDHEN and SYDVKM. This CDR3 is CASTTRGQGARRETQYF. CDR3 in DNA: TGTGCCAGCACCACAAGGGGACAGGGGGCCCGCCGGGAGACCCAGTACTTC.

The sample holds many counts of this clonotype. The chain is built from TRBV4-3 and TRBJ2-4; 9 nucleotides align to TRBD2. V shed 0 bases, J shed 2 bases, and the junction held 8 bases outside the gene matches. This CDR3 has 18 residues. Germline loops: CDR1 LGHNA, CDR2 YSLEER. The CDR3 spells CASSQDGRGGASKNIQYF. CDR3 bases: TGCGCCAGCAGCCAAGATGGTCGCGGGGGGGCGTCCAAAAACATTCAGTACTTC.

This CDR3 is CSARGQGRQNTEAFF. In DNA form, the CDR3 reads TGCAGTGCTAGAGGCCAGGGACGGCAGAACACTGAAGCTTTCTTT. J is TRBJ1-1 and V is TRBV20-1; a possible D gene is TRBD1 (5 bases). The CDR3 spans 15 residues. Trimming left V 1 base short and J 1 base short, with 13 bases between. From germline, CDR1 is DFQATT and CDR2 SNEGSKA (reference sequence).